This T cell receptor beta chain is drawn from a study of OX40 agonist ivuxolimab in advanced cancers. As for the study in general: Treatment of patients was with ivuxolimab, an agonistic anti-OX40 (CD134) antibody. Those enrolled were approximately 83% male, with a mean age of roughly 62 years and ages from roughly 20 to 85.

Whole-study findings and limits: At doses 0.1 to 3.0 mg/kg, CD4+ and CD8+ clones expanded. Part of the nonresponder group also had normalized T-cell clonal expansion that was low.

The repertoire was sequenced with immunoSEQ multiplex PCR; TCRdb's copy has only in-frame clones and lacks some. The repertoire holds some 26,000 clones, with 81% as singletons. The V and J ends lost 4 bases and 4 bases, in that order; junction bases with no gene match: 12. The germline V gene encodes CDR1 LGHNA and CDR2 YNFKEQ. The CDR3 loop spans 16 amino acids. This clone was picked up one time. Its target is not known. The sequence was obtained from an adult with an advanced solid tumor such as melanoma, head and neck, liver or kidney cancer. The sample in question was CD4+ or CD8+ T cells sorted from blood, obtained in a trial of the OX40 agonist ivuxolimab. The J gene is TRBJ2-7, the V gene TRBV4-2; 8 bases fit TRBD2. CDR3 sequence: CASSPSVQSGSYEQYF. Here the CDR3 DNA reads TGTGCCAGCAGCCCCTCCGTTCAAAGCGGGAGTTACGAGCAGTACTTC.